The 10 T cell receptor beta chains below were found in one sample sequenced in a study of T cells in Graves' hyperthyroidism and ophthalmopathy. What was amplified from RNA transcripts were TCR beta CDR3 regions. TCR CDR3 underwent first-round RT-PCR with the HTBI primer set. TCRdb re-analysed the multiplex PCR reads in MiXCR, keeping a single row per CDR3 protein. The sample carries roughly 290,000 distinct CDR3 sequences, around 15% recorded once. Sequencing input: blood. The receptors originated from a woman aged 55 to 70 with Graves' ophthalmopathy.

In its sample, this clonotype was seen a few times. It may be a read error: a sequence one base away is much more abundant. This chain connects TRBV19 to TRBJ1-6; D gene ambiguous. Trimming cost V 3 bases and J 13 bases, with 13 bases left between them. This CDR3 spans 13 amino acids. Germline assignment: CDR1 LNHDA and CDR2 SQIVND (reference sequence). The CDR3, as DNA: TGTGCCAGTAGTATGAATCCGGTGGCGCCCCTCCACTTT. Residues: CASSMNPVAPLHF.

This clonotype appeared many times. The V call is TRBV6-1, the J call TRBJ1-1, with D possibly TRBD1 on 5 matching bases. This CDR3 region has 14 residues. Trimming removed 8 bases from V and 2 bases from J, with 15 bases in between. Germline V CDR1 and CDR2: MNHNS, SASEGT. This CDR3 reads CASGETVGNTEAFF. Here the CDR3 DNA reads TGTGCCAGCGGCGAGACAGTTGGAAACACTGAAGCTTTCTTT.

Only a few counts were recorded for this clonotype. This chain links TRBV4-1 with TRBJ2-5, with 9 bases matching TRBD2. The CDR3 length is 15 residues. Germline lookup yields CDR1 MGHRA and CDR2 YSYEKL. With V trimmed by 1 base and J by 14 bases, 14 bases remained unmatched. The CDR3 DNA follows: TGCGCCAGCAGCCAAGGGCGGGGCGGGAGGGCCCCGTACTACTTC. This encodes CASSQGRGGRAPYYF.

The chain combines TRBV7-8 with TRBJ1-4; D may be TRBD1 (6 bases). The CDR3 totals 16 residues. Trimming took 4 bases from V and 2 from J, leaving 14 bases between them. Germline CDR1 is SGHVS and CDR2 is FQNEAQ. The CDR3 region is CASSYRLGATNEKLFF. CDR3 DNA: TGTGCCAGCAGCTACAGGTTGGGGGCCACTAATGAAAAACTGTTTTTT.

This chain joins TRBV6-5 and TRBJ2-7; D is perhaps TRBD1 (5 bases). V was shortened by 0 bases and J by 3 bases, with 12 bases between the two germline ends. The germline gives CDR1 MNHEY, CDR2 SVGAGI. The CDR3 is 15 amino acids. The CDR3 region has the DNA TGTGCCAGCAGTTACTCACATGACAGTGGCTACGAGCAGTACTTC. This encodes CASSYSHDSGYEQYF.

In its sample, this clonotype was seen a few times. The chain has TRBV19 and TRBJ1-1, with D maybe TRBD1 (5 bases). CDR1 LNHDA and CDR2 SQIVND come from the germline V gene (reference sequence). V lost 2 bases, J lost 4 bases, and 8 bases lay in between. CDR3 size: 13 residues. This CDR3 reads CASSITGTTEAFF. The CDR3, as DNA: TGTGCCAGTAGTATAACGGGGACCACTGAAGCTTTCTTT.

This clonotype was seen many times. CDR3 in DNA: TGTGCCAGCACTCGGGATAAGGAGACCCAGTACTTC. Its protein product is CASTRDKETQYF. This sequence joins TRBV2 and TRBJ2-5, with TRBD2 as a possible D gene (5 bases). Trimming pared 7 bases from V and 5 bases from J, leaving 11 bases between. The CDR3 totals 12 residues. The germline gives CDR1 SNHLY, CDR2 FYNNEI. The complete variable domain, with remaining parts taken from reference TRBV2 and TRBJ2-5, reads EPEVTQTPSHQVTQMGQEVILRCVPISNHLYFYWYRQILGQKVEFLVSFYNNEISEKSEIFDDQFSVERPDGSNFTLKIRSTKLEDSAMYFCASTRDKETQYFGPGTRLLVL.

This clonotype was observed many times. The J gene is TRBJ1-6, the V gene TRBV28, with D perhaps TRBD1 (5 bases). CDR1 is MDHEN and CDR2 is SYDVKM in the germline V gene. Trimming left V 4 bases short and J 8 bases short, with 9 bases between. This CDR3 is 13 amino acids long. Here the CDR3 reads CASSWMGDSPLHF. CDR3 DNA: TGTGCCAGCAGTTGGATGGGGGATTCACCCCTCCACTTT.

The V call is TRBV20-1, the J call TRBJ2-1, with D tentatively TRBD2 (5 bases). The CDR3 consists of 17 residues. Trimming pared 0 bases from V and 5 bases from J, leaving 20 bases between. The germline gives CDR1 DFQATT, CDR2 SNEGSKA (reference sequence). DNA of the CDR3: TGCAGTGCTAGAGATGGGTTTGGGAGTTTGATACACAATGAGCAGTTCTTC. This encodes CSARDGFGSLIHNEQFF.

In DNA form, the CDR3 reads TGTGCCAGTAGAACGCTCTTTGGGGATCAGCCCCAGCATTTT. Protein sequence: CASRTLFGDQPQHF. The chain carries TRBV19 and TRBJ1-5; unclear D gene. Germline V gene sequence: CDR1 LNHDA, CDR2 SQIVND (reference sequence). CDR3 length: 14 residues. V lost 6 bases and J lost 5, with 14 bases in between.